This is a list of T cell receptor beta chains from one sample in a study of PD-L1 blockade in urothelial cancer. Clones were read by immunoSEQ multiplex PCR, and TCRdb kept only the in-frame ones, dropping some. The table has about 50,000 clones, approximately 79% seen once; the top ten hold over 9.5%. The sequencing here drew on PBMCs, taken around atezolizumab (anti-PD-L1) treatment. All receptors come from a man between 65 and 85 years old with urothelial cancer. Each CDR3 is given with its conserved first and last residue. A D gene is named only where the DNA matches it firmly. Clone size, where shown, is once, few, many, or a class for clones that have expanded.

clone size,V gene,D gene,J gene,CDR3 DNA,CDR3 protein
once,TRBV18,TRBD2,TRBJ2-5,TGTGCCAGCTCACCATTTACGGTAGGGCTAGCGGGACTGGAGACCCAGTACTTC,CASSPFTVGLAGLETQYF
-,TRBV28,-,TRBJ1-2,TGTGCCATTCTCGGGGGTAGTGGCTACACCTTC,CAILGGSGYTF
-,TRBV5-5,-,TRBJ1-5,TGTGCCAGCAGCTTGCTCCTCAATCAGCCCCAGCATTTT,CASSLLLNQPQHF
-,TRBV30,TRBD1,TRBJ1-2,TGTGCCTGGAGTGGCAGGGGGCGTTCCTCCCATGGCTACACCTTC,CAWSGRGRSSHGYTF
-,TRBV4-1,TRBD2,TRBJ2-7,TGCGCCAGCAGCCAAACGGGAGGGAGGGCCCGCGAGCAGTACTTC,CASSQTGGRAREQYF
-,TRBV15,-,TRBJ2-7,TGTGCCACCAGCAGAGATACGACGGGCGAGCAGTACTTC,CATSRDTTGEQYF
-,TRBV5-4,TRBD1,TRBJ2-5,TGTGCCAGCAGCTCTCGTCAGGGGGCTCGAGAGACCCAGTACTTC,CASSSRQGARETQYF
-,TRBV27,TRBD1,TRBJ1-1,TGTGCCAGCAGTTTAGGGTTGGACAGGGGAGGGACTGAAGCTTTCTTT,CASSLGLDRGGTEAFF
once,TRBV5-1,-,TRBJ2-7,TGCGCCAGCAGCTTCGCAGGCGCCGAGCAGTACTTC,CASSFAGAEQYF
-,TRBV7-2,-,TRBJ2-1,TGTGCCAGCAGCCTGAACCCAGCGTCTGAGCAGTTCTTC,CASSLNPASEQFF
-,TRBV28,-,TRBJ1-2,TGTGCCAGCAGCCCTCGGCAGGTGTATGGCTACACCTTC,CASSPRQVYGYTF
-,TRBV5-1,TRBD1,TRBJ2-5,TGCGCCAGCAGCTTGGCCGGTGACAGGGGGTCAGAGACCCAGTACTTC,CASSLAGDRGSETQYF
-,TRBV2,-,TRBJ2-2,TGTGCCAGCACCTCGCTGAGGACCGGGGAGCTGTTTTTT,CASTSLRTGELFF
-,TRBV15,TRBD1,TRBJ2-3,TGTGCCACCAGCCTCCCGGACAGGGCAGATACGCAGTATTTT,CATSLPDRADTQYF
-,TRBV6-5,TRBD2,TRBJ2-7,TGTGCCAGCAGTTACTTAGCGGGACCCTACGAGCAGTACTTC,CASSYLAGPYEQYF
-,TRBV7-9,TRBD2,TRBJ2-2,TGTGCCAGCAGCTCCACTTCGGGACTAGCCTACACCGGGGAGCTGTTTTTT,CASSSTSGLAYTGELFF
few,TRBV27,-,TRBJ2-1,TGTGCCAGCAGTCCCCATCGGAGGAATGAGCAGTTCTTC,CASSPHRRNEQFF
-,TRBV5-1,-,TRBJ2-1,TGCGCCAGCAGCCCAGGGCCAGAGTCTTTCAATGAGCAGTTCTTC,CASSPGPESFNEQFF
-,TRBV6-1,-,TRBJ1-2,TGTGCCAGCAAATTCTTGACAGTACCCTATGGCTACACCTTC,CASKFLTVPYGYTF
-,TRBV19,TRBD1,TRBJ1-5,TGTGCCAGTACCGTACGACAGGGTGGGGGCAATCAGCCCCAGCATTTT,CASTVRQGGGNQPQHF
-,TRBV18,-,TRBJ1-1,TGTGCCAGCTCACTTTCAGAACAGGGTCTGAGCACTGAAGCTTTCTTT,CASSLSEQGLSTEAFF
-,TRBV4-2,TRBD2,TRBJ2-3,TGTGCCAGCAGCCAAGAGGGACTAGCGGGAGAGGGGAATACGCAGTATTTT,CASSQEGLAGEGNTQYF
-,TRBV7-8,-,TRBJ1-5,TGTGCCAGCAGCTTAGTGGGGCCCCTGGGGCAGCCCCAGCATTTT,CASSLVGPLGQPQHF
-,TRBV30,TRBD1,TRBJ1-2,TGTGCCTGGAGTCCCCCGACAGGGTTGGTCTATGGCTACACCTTC,CAWSPPTGLVYGYTF
few,TRBV5-4,TRBD2,TRBJ2-3,TGTGCCAGCAGTACTAGCGGGAGCACAGATACGCAGTATTTT,CASSTSGSTDTQYF
-,TRBV6-1,-,TRBJ2-5,TGTGCCAGCAGTGATCTTATGGCCGGGGAGACCCAGTACTTC,CASSDLMAGETQYF
-,TRBV5-4,-,TRBJ2-7,TGTGCCAGCAGCTTGAGGCAGGGTGGGTCCTACGAGCAGTACTTC,CASSLRQGGSYEQYF
-,TRBV10-3,TRBD1,TRBJ2-1,TGTGCCATCAGTGAGCCCAGGGGGTATACCTACAATGAGCAGTTCTTC,CAISEPRGYTYNEQFF
-,TRBV4-2,-,TRBJ2-5,TGTGCCAGCAGCCAAGGTCGCGGGGCGGGAGAGACCCAGTACTTC,CASSQGRGAGETQYF
-,TRBV30,TRBD2,TRBJ2-7,TGTGCCTGGGGGACTAGTAGCTACGAGCAGTACTTC,CAWGTSSYEQYF
-,TRBV20-1,TRBD1,TRBJ2-1,TGCAGTGCCTACAGGGGCGATGAGCAGTTCTTC,CSAYRGDEQFF
-,TRBV9,-,TRBJ2-2,TGTGCCAGCAGCGTAGACGGGAGCACCGGGGAGCTGTTTTTT,CASSVDGSTGELFF
-,TRBV2,-,TRBJ2-7,TGTGCCAGCTCGCGGACTTACAGCTCCTACGAGCAGTACTTC,CASSRTYSSYEQYF
-,TRBV6-1,TRBD2,TRBJ2-1,TGTGCCAGCAGTCGCCTAGCGGGAGGGGTACTTAAGCAGTTCTTC,CASSRLAGGVLKQFF
once,TRBV5-5,-,TRBJ2-7,TGTGCCAGCAGCTTGTTGTTTTCTTACGAGCAGTACTTC,CASSLLFSYEQYF
-,TRBV9,-,TRBJ2-5,TGTGCCAGCAGCGTAGCAGCTAGCATCCAAGAGACCCAGTACTTC,CASSVAASIQETQYF
-,TRBV6-5,-,TRBJ2-3,TGTGCCAGCAGTTACTCGTGGGCTAGCACAGATACGCAGTATTTT,CASSYSWASTDTQYF
-,TRBV11-1,TRBD1,TRBJ1-1,TGTGCCAGCAGCTTTGACAGGGCGGGTGAAGCTTTCTTT,CASSFDRAGEAFF
-,TRBV30,TRBD2,TRBJ2-7,TGTGCCTGGAGTGTACGGGCTAGCGGGGGGGGGAGGGAGCAGTACTTC,CAWSVRASGGGREQYF
-,TRBV27,-,TRBJ1-4,TGTGCCAGCAGGGGGGGGACTAATGAAAAACTGTTTTTT,CASRGGTNEKLFF
-,TRBV18,TRBD2,TRBJ2-7,TGTGCCAGCTCACCTCTAAGCGGGAGGGTCGACGAGCAGTACTTC,CASSPLSGRVDEQYF
-,TRBV5-1,TRBD1,TRBJ1-4,TGCGCCAGCAGCTCTGGACAGGCAAGCGAAAAACTGTTTTTT,CASSSGQASEKLFF
-,TRBV28,TRBD1,TRBJ2-2,TGTGCCAGTGCCTATTCCGGGACAGGGAGTTTTTATGGCGGGGAGCTGTTTTTT,CASAYSGTGSFYGGELFF
-,TRBV28,TRBD1,TRBJ2-7,TGTGCCAGCAGTTTATGGGGGACAGCTACCTACGAGCAGTACTTC,CASSLWGTATYEQYF
-,TRBV11-2,TRBD2,TRBJ2-1,TGTGCCAGCAGCCCACGACTAGCGGGAGAAAATGAGCAGTTCTTC,CASSPRLAGENEQFF
-,TRBV11-3,-,TRBJ2-1,TGTGCCAGCAGCTCCCGAGATGTGCGGCAGTTCTTC,CASSSRDVRQFF
-,TRBV28,-,TRBJ1-4,TGTGCCAGCAGTGGTCAGGTTTCCCAAAAACTGTTTTTT,CASSGQVSQKLFF
-,TRBV5-1,-,TRBJ2-7,TGCGCCAGCAGCATACAGGGTACAAGCTACGAGCAGTACTTC,CASSIQGTSYEQYF
once,TRBV9,TRBD1,TRBJ1-4,TGTGCCAGCAGCACTCCCGGGACAGGAGAAGAAAAACTGTTTTTT,CASSTPGTGEEKLFF
-,TRBV6-5,TRBD1,TRBJ1-5,TGTGCCAGCAGTGTAGGACAGGGCAATCAGCCCCAGCATTTT,CASSVGQGNQPQHF
-,TRBV29-1,-,TRBJ2-1,TGCAGCGTTGTAGCTTTTCGGGAGCAGCCCTACAATGAGCAGTTCTTC,CSVVAFREQPYNEQFF
once,TRBV11-2,TRBD2,TRBJ2-7,TGTGCCAGCGGTTTCGAGGGACTAGCGGACTACGAGCAGTACTTC,CASGFEGLADYEQYF
-,TRBV10-3,TRBD1,TRBJ2-2,TGTGCCATCAAAGAGAGACAGGGTTGGGACACCGGGGAGCTGTTTTTT,CAIKERQGWDTGELFF
-,TRBV27,TRBD1,TRBJ1-5,TGTGCCAGCAAACATGGACCCGGACAGGGGGGGAATCAGCCCCAGCATTTT,CASKHGPGQGGNQPQHF
-,TRBV5-5,TRBD2,TRBJ2-2,TGTGCCAGCAGCTATACGGCGGGGGGCACGAACACCGGGGAGCTGTTTTTT,CASSYTAGGTNTGELFF